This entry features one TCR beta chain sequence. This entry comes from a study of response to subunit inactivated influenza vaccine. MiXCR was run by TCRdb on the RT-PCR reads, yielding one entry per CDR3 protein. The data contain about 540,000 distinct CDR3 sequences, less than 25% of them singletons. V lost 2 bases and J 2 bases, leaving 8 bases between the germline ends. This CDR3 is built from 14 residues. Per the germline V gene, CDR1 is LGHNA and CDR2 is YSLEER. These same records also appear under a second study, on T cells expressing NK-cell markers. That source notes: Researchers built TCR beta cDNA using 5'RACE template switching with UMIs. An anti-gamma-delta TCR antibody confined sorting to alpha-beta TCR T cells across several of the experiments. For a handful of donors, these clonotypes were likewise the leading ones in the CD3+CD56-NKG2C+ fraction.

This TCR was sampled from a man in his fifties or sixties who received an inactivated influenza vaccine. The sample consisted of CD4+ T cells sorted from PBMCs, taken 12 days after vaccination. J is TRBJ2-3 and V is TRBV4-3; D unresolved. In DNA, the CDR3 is TGCGCCAGCAGCCAAAGACCTATCACAGATACGCAGTATTTT. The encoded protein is CASSQRPITDTQYF.